The clone carrying this T cell receptor (beta chain) was detected a few times. The data are from a study of beta chain features in type 1 diabetes. Since all of the isolated RNA was reverse transcribed, expressed TCRB transcripts were what got sequenced. This table comes from immunoSEQ multiplex PCR, and its TCRdb copy is limited to in-frame clones, with some not included. In the table there are under 950,000 clones, roughly a sixth of which are singletons. This CDR3 spans 16 amino acids. CDR1 and CDR2 (germline): SEHNR, FQNEAQ (reference sequence). Trimming shortened V by 1 base and J by 3 bases, and 13 bases separated the two germline ends.

The sample was naive CD4+ T cells from blood. The gene calls are TRBV7-9 and TRBJ2-4; D perhaps matches TRBD2 (6 bases). The sequence came from a woman in her late teens or twenties in good health. The CDR3 DNA sequence: TGTGCCAGCAGCTTAGGGACTACTTTGGTCAAAAACATTCAGTACTTC. As protein: CASSLGTTLVKNIQYF.